Below, 6 T cell receptor beta chains from the same sample are listed, as sequenced in a study of shared clonotypes between healthy human individuals. Assay used: immunoSEQ multiplex PCR; TCRdb lists only in-frame clones, some missing. The table includes 2 million to 2.5 million clones, roughly 93% detected once. The sequenced sample consisted of naive CD4+ T cells from PBMCs. The sample's subset: CD45RA+ positively selected. The receptor source for this set is a man younger than 35 in good health. Some clones in this sample may be carry-over from other donors' samples.

The gene calls are TRBV6-1 and TRBJ2-6; possible D gene TRBD1, 6 bases. Per the germline V gene, CDR1 is MNHNS and CDR2 is SASEGT. This CDR3 is 14 amino acids long. Trimming removed 7 bases at V and 2 bases at J, with 9 bases between. The CDR3 is CASKGTTGANVLTF. In DNA form, the CDR3 reads TGTGCCAGCAAAGGGACAACTGGGGCCAACGTCCTGACTTTC.

For this clone: The sample has other DNA sequences that encode this CDR3 too. This chain links TRBV5-1 with TRBJ1-5; TRBD1 agrees at 8 bases. CDR3 length: 14 residues. V was pared by 2 bases and J by 7 bases, with 5 bases of the junction left unmatched. Looked up from germline, CDR1 is SGHRS and CDR2 is YFSETQ. The CDR3 nucleotides read TGCGCCAGCAGCTTAGAGACAGGGGAACAGCCCCAGCATTTT. Translation gives CASSLETGEQPQHF.

This chain joins TRBV7-2 and TRBJ1-5; 12 nucleotides match TRBD1. The CDR3 covers 17 residues. V was clipped by 5 bases and J by 11 bases; unmatched bases: 16. From germline, CDR1 is SGHTA and CDR2 FQGNSA. CDR3 region: CASSTPPGQGASATQHF. CDR3 coding DNA: TGTGCCAGCAGCACGCCCCCGGGACAGGGGGCGTCAGCCACCCAGCATTTT.

The chain is built from TRBV6-5 and TRBJ1-2; perhaps TRBD1 as D (6 bases). Trimming took off 5 bases at V and 4 bases at J, with 17 bases between the two ends. This CDR3 region has 15 residues. Germline values: CDR1 MNHEY, CDR2 SVGAGI. CDR3 DNA sequence: TGTGCCAGCAGTAACACCTTGACAGGTGTCTATGGCTACACCTTC. Protein: CASSNTLTGVYGYTF.

J is TRBJ2-1 and V is TRBV11-3; TRBD2 agrees at 9 bases. CDR3 length: 15 amino acids. With 0 bases clipped from V and 7 bases from J, the junction kept 4 bases outside the gene matches. Germline V gene data show CDR1 as SGHNT and CDR2 as YENEEA. This CDR3 reads CASSLDSGRRNEQFF. CDR3 DNA: TGTGCCAGCAGCTTAGATAGCGGGAGACGTAATGAGCAGTTCTTC.

This chain connects TRBV28 to TRBJ1-2; 10 nucleotides align to TRBD1. Trimming removed 5 bases from V and 6 bases from J; junction bases left unmatched: 9. This CDR3 is built from 15 residues. CDR1 MDHEN and CDR2 SYDVKM come from the germline V gene. The CDR3 is CASSRARDRGDGYTF. The CDR3 DNA is TGTGCCAGCAGTCGAGCTCGGGACAGGGGAGATGGCTACACCTTC.